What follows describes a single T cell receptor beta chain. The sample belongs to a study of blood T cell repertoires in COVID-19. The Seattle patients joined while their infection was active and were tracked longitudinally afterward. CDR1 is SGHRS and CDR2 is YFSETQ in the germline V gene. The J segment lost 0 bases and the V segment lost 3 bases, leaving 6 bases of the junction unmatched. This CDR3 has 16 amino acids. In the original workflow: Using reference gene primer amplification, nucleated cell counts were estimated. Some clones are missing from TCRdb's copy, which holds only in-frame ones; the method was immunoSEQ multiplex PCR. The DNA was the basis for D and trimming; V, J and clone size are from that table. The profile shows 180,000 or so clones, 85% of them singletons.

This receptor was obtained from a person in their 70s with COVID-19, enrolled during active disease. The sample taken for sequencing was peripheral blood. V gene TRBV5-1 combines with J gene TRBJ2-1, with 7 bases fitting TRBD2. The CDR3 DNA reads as TGCGCCAGCAGCTCGGGGGGTGAGGGCTCCTACAATGAGCAGTTCTTC. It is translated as CASSSGGEGSYNEQFF.